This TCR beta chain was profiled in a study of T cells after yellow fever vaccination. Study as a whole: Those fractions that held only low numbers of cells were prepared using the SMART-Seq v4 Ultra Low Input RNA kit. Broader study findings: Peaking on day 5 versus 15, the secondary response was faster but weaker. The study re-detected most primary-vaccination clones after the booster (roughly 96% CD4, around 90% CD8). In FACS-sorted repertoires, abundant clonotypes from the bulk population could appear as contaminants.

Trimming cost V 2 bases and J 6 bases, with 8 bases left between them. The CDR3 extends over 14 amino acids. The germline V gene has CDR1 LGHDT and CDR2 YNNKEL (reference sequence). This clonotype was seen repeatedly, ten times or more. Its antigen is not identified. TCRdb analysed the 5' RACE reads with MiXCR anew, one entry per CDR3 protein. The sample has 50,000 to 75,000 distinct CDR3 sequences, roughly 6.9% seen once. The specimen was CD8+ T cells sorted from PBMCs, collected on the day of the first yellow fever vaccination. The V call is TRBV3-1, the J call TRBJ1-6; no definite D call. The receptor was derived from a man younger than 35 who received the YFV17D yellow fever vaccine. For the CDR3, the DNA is TGTGCCAGCAGCCAAATGACGGGTAATTCACCCCTCCACTTT. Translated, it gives CASSQMTGNSPLHF.